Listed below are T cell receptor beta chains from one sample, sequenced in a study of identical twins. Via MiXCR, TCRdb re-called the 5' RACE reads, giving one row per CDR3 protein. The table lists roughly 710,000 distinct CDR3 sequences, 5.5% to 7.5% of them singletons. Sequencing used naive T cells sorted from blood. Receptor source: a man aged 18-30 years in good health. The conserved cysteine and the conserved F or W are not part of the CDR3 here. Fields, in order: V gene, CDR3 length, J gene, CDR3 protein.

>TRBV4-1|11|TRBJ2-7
ASSPSRSYEQY
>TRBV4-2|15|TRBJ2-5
ASSQGGRAGGSETQY
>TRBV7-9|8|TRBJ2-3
ASTEDTQY
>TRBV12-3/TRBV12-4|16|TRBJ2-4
ASSYPGLAGPAKNIQY
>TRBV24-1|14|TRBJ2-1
ATSDPTASSYNEQF
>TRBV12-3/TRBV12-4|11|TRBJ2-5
ASRTASQETQY
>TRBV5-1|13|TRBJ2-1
ASSLTGGAYNEQF
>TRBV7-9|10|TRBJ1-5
ASTRRDQPQH
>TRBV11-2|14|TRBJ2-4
ASSPRLADLQNIQY
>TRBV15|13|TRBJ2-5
ATSGGQGFQETQY
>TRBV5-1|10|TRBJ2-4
ASSQDSNIQY
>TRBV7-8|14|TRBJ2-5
ASSLARLAVQETQY
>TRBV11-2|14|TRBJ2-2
ASSETGGANTGELF
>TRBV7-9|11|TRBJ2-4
ASSLAADPLKY
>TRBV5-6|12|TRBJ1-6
ASSGTRYNSPLH
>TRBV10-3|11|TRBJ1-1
AISPGTDTEAF
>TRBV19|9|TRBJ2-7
ASSNEYEQY